Listed below are T cell receptor beta chains from one sample, sequenced in a study of T cells after yellow fever vaccination. TCRdb called the 5' RACE reads again in MiXCR, with one record for every CDR3 protein. The repertoire consists of a few hundred thousand distinct CDR3 sequences, with approximately 13% occurring once and the leading ten covering about 3%. Sequenced material: CD4+ T cells sorted from PBMCs, taken 15 days after the yellow fever booster vaccination. The receptor set was obtained from a man younger than 35 who received the YFV17D yellow fever vaccine. Each CDR3 is given without its conserved first and last residue. The order of the fields is J gene, clone size, CDR3 length, V gene, CDR3 protein. The size of a clone is reported for some rows only, either as once, few or many, or as a class for expanded clones.

J gene: TRBJ2-1; clone size: -; CDR3 length: 13; V gene: TRBV4-2; CDR3 protein: ASSLTIPRGSEQF
J gene: TRBJ2-7; clone size: few; CDR3 length: 15; V gene: TRBV5-1; CDR3 protein: ASSPGQGFPSSYEQY
J gene: TRBJ1-2; clone size: -; CDR3 length: 12; V gene: TRBV4-3; CDR3 protein: ASSQDQADYGYT
J gene: TRBJ2-1; clone size: -; CDR3 length: 12; V gene: TRBV5-4; CDR3 protein: ASSLLAGANEQF
J gene: TRBJ2-7; clone size: -; CDR3 length: 13; V gene: TRBV7-9; CDR3 protein: ASSLSITGFNEQY
J gene: TRBJ1-5; clone size: few; CDR3 length: 16; V gene: TRBV4-1; CDR3 protein: ASSQALLGPGDEKPQH
J gene: TRBJ1-5; clone size: -; CDR3 length: 13; V gene: TRBV2; CDR3 protein: ASSEGSHSNQPQH
J gene: TRBJ2-2; clone size: few; CDR3 length: 15; V gene: TRBV5-1; CDR3 protein: ASSPRQGAENTGELF
J gene: TRBJ1-6; clone size: -; CDR3 length: 13; V gene: TRBV5-1; CDR3 protein: ASSLSTVRNSPLH
J gene: TRBJ1-6; clone size: -; CDR3 length: 13; V gene: TRBV10-3; CDR3 protein: AISELQGGNSPLH
J gene: TRBJ2-6; clone size: -; CDR3 length: 15; V gene: TRBV4-1; CDR3 protein: ASSPSLTDSGANVLT
J gene: TRBJ1-5; clone size: -; CDR3 length: 12; V gene: TRBV12-3/TRBV12-4; CDR3 protein: ASSDGTGHQPQH
J gene: TRBJ2-6; clone size: few; CDR3 length: 17; V gene: TRBV19; CDR3 protein: ASSISSGLVFSGANVLT
J gene: TRBJ2-5; clone size: -; CDR3 length: 15; V gene: TRBV18; CDR3 protein: ASSRATGGQGEETQY
J gene: TRBJ2-7; clone size: -; CDR3 length: 14; V gene: TRBV5-4; CDR3 protein: ASSLVVAGGSYEQY
J gene: TRBJ2-7; clone size: -; CDR3 length: 12; V gene: TRBV5-1; CDR3 protein: ASSSRDPAYEQY
J gene: TRBJ2-5; clone size: few; CDR3 length: 15; V gene: TRBV5-1; CDR3 protein: ASSLRLAGNLGETQY
J gene: TRBJ2-3; clone size: few; CDR3 length: 10; V gene: TRBV5-1; CDR3 protein: ASSLDWDTQY
J gene: TRBJ1-2; clone size: -; CDR3 length: 13; V gene: TRBV7-9; CDR3 protein: ASSSAGQGNYGYT
J gene: TRBJ2-3; clone size: few; CDR3 length: 14; V gene: TRBV5-1; CDR3 protein: ASSHGTSGTTDTQY
J gene: TRBJ1-5; clone size: few; CDR3 length: 11; V gene: TRBV7-2; CDR3 protein: ASSLQPSGPQH
J gene: TRBJ1-3; clone size: few; CDR3 length: 13; V gene: TRBV28; CDR3 protein: ASSPPGLVGNTIY
J gene: TRBJ2-3; clone size: few; CDR3 length: 13; V gene: TRBV5-1; CDR3 protein: ASSFKRGPTDTQY
J gene: TRBJ1-1; clone size: few; CDR3 length: 13; V gene: TRBV6-5; CDR3 protein: ASSYGEPMNTEAF
J gene: TRBJ2-7; clone size: -; CDR3 length: 11; V gene: TRBV20-1; CDR3 protein: SAERDSHYEQY
J gene: TRBJ1-2; clone size: few; CDR3 length: 12; V gene: TRBV4-3; CDR3 protein: ASRRQLGGYGYT
J gene: TRBJ2-3; clone size: few; CDR3 length: 13; V gene: TRBV7-2; CDR3 protein: ASSRQAGPTDTQY
J gene: TRBJ1-2; clone size: few; CDR3 length: 12; V gene: TRBV12-3/TRBV12-4; CDR3 protein: ASTIEGGWYGYT
J gene: TRBJ2-7; clone size: -; CDR3 length: 13; V gene: TRBV20-1; CDR3 protein: SARDRGGASYEQY
J gene: TRBJ2-6; clone size: -; CDR3 length: 12; V gene: TRBV29-1; CDR3 protein: SVDTSSGANVLT
J gene: TRBJ2-3; clone size: -; CDR3 length: 12; V gene: TRBV4-2; CDR3 protein: ASSRDRGIDTQY
J gene: TRBJ2-5; clone size: few; CDR3 length: 12; V gene: TRBV5-1; CDR3 protein: ASSVGQGAETQY
J gene: TRBJ2-3; clone size: -; CDR3 length: 14; V gene: TRBV6-2/TRBV6-3; CDR3 protein: ASSYSGAGASDTQY
J gene: TRBJ2-3; clone size: few; CDR3 length: 12; V gene: TRBV11-2; CDR3 protein: ASSPSGGADTQY
J gene: TRBJ2-7; clone size: -; CDR3 length: 12; V gene: TRBV11-2; CDR3 protein: ASSSPRGRHEQY
J gene: TRBJ1-4; clone size: -; CDR3 length: 12; V gene: TRBV5-8; CDR3 protein: ASSPARGREKLF
J gene: TRBJ1-4; clone size: -; CDR3 length: 13; V gene: TRBV20-1; CDR3 protein: SARVTAATNEKLF